This TCR beta chain came from a study of cytomegalovirus exposure and HLA in healthy donors. Study observations and caveats: In most subjects, TCR beta sequences reportedly gave accurate predictions of HLA-A and HLA-B alleles.

Comments on this clone: Its antigen is unidentified. In the same sample, other DNA sequences code for this CDR3.

Amplification used 60 Vbeta primers and 13 Jbeta primers. TCRdb keeps only in-frame clones here, not all; method: immunoSEQ multiplex PCR. The sample lists some 140,000 clones; roughly four fifths were seen once. The CDR3 loop spans 15 amino acids. Germline V gene data show CDR1 as SGHTA and CDR2 as FQGNSA. Trimming took off 1 base at V and 1 base at J, with 8 bases between the two ends. The gene calls are TRBV7-2 and TRBJ1-5; D unresolved. This TCR was recovered from a young man in good health and CMV-seronegative. The specimen was PBMCs. DNA of the CDR3: TGTGCCAGCAGCTTAGTGGGAGGCAGCAATCAGCCCCAGCATTTT. Protein product: CASSLVGGSNQPQHF.